The T cell receptor beta chain described here comes from a study of technical replicates of blood from several donors. Generated by immunoSEQ multiplex PCR, the TCRdb table keeps only in-frame clones and is missing some. Here the sample spans roughly 60,000 clones, 80% to 90% being singletons. V gave up 4 bases and J gave up 4 bases; unmatched junction bases: 6. The CDR3 totals 14 residues. The germline CDR1 and CDR2 sequences are SGHDT and YYEEEE. This TCR was recovered from a human donor in good health. Some clones in this sample may be carry-over from other donors' samples. The material sequenced was PBMCs. V usage is TRBV5-6 and J usage is TRBJ1-2, with 8 nucleotides matching TRBD1. The CDR3 nucleotides read TGTGCCAGCAGCGCTGAAGACAGGGGCTATGGCTACACCTTC. It is translated as CASSAEDRGYGYTF.